At least ten counts were recorded for the clone carrying this T cell receptor beta chain. This record belongs to a study of T cells in Graves' hyperthyroidism and ophthalmopathy. Amplification of TCR beta CDR3 regions used RNA as the template. A set of HTBI primers served as the primers for a first-round RT-PCR of the TCR CDR3. TCRdb re-called the multiplex PCR reads through MiXCR, storing one row per CDR3 protein. Seen here are 350,000 to 400,000 distinct CDR3 sequences, 15% to 20% observed once, and the top ten hold 40% to 45%. The PBMCs were taken from under 12 ml of fresh peripheral blood. The specimen sequenced was blood. The receptor comes from a man between 18 and 29 years old with Graves' ophthalmopathy.

Here the CDR3 DNA reads TGTGCCAGCAGCTTAGCCCGGGGACAGGGGCACACTGAAGCTTTCTTT. It yields the protein CASSLARGQGHTEAFF. V is TRBV11-2 and J is TRBJ1-1; 10 bases align to TRBD1. The CDR3 is 16 residues long. From germline, CDR1 is SGHAT and CDR2 FQNNGV. V was pared by 1 base and J by 3 bases, with 5 bases of the junction left unmatched.